This T cell receptor beta chain was recovered during a study of blood T cell repertoires in COVID-19. About the research overall: COVID-19 samples from acute and convalescent phases originated in the United States, Italy and Spain. The cDNA or gDNA used as material had been derived from T cells, B-cell-depleted T cells, or PBMCs.

How the authors handled the data: Using reference gene primer amplification, nucleated cell counts were estimated. Produced via immunoSEQ multiplex PCR; TCRdb's table is partial and in-frame only. Clone size and V and J calls were adopted from that table, with D and trimming inferred from the DNA. The sample holds 200,000 to 250,000 clones, less than 85% seen once. Germline V gene lookup returns CDR1 LGHNT and CDR2 FRNRAP. V lost 2 bases, J lost 1 base, and 11 bases lay in between. The CDR3 has 15 amino acids. The chain is built from TRBV12-5 and TRBJ1-1, with D tentatively TRBD1 (6 bases). Sample: peripheral blood. The TCR comes from an elderly woman with acute or convalescent COVID-19. The CDR3 DNA follows: TGTGCTAGTGGTTTGATGGGGGCGAGGAACACTGAAGCTTTCTTT. This encodes CASGLMGARNTEAFF.